The sequence of this T cell receptor beta chain was determined in a study of shared clonotypes between healthy human individuals (dated by TCRdb to the early 2020s). The study in broad terms: A couple of women and a few men aged 18 to 49 years were included in the cohort. To estimate repertoire size and how much clonotypes are shared between individuals, the study performed deep sequencing of blood TCR repertoires from roughly five healthy adults. To increase sequencing depth and limit assay-specific biases, different laboratories used diverse techniques to prepare libraries and sequence TCR repertoires. For each donor, CD4 naive and CD4 memory were each given three plates, CD8 naive was given two plates, and CD8 memory was given one plate. Leukapheresis yielded between about 0.94 and 10 billion PBMCs per donor. On the study overall, not on this receptor specifically: Naive subsets generally had larger estimated clonotype richness than memory subsets did. Higher generation probabilities were observed for clonotypes shared by all four sorted-subset donors than for non-shared clonotypes. Pairwise subsampling indicated that sequencing depth was expected to affect the degree of clonotype sharing among donors. Rarefaction of sorted-subset datasets indicated incomplete sequencing despite the large sequencing depth. Sampling was limited to blood, and TCR repertoires in tissue likely differ from TCR repertoires in blood. The small number of donors limited the genetic and exposure-history diversity represented. When several donors were compared, the shared fraction of clonotypes was about 5.4% for naive CD4, around 3.5% for naive CD8, about 2.5% for memory CD4, and around 0.4% for memory CD8.

TCR CDR3 regions were amplified from genomic DNA by multiplex PCR using the deep immunoSEQ assay. For each cell subset, the extracted genomic DNA was distributed evenly across all wells of several immunoSEQ 96-well plates, and each plate served as one replicate. For sorted subsets, around 200 ng genomic DNA, equal to 30,000 to 35,000 T cell genomes, was loaded into each replicate PCR. The purified libraries were quantified using a Qubit 3.0 fluorometer, sized with a Bioanalyzer 2100, and then quantified again using the KAPA Library Quantification kit. Each immunoSEQ 96-well plate was sequenced on its own single-read 150-cycle Illumina NextSeq 550 flow cell. For the original study's pipeline: Because the immunoSEQ output held only junctional sequences and lacked quality scores, the filtering could not match the filtering applied to full-length reads. To assign V/J genes and CDR3, sequences were annotated using PyIR, a Python wrapper for IgBLAST v1.9, with IMGT germline references. Any read was removed if the V/J assignment was weak (E-value above 1e-6), the CDR3 was missing, or the read contained stop codons, out-of-frame junctions, or ambiguous translated residues. V3J clonotypes were defined as sequences sharing the same inferred V gene, J gene, and CDR3 amino acid sequence. The percentage overlap between two repertoires was calculated by dividing the number of shared unique clonotypes by the size of the smaller repertoire. RTK rarefaction, the Chao1 estimator, and Recon v2.1 estimates of unobserved clonotypes were used to assess repertoire richness. Generation probabilities for all TCRbeta clonotypes obtained by the gDNA method from a handful of donors were computed using OLGA. TCRdb provides this immuneACCESS table in a form limited to in-frame rearrangements. Some clones are lacking; in checked studies, under half of them reflect an unresolved V gene, and why the rest are absent is not known. V and J calls and clone size come straight from that table; D and trimming were deduced from the DNA. The sample has over a million clones on record, approximately 96% of them singletons. The top ten hold about 1% of the sample.

On this clone: Its binding antigen is unknown. Qualities for individual bases were not recorded, and no much larger clone is one base off.

The donors were healthy, HIV-negative adults with no recently reported acute infections or vaccinations. All donors were Caucasian adults living in Nashville, Tennessee, USA. CD4+ T cells were enriched by magnetic negative selection; naive cells were then positively selected on CD45RA, and the negative fraction formed the memory subset. After blood collection by leukapheresis, PBMCs were isolated using Ficoll-Histopaque density gradient centrifugation and then cryopreserved in the vapor phase of liquid nitrogen. Purity and quantity of every magnetically sorted T cell population were checked by analytical flow cytometry. Genomic DNA was isolated from every sorted fraction and measured by UV absorbance on a Nanodrop 2000c. Specimen: naive CD4+ T cells sorted from blood. According to the study, the label for this sample's cell subset or site signals: CD45RA+ positively selected. The source of this sequence is a man aged 30 to 45 in good health.

The DNA sequence is TGCGCCAGCAGTGGCCTATCGAGCTCCTACAATGAGCAGTTCTTC. Protein translation: CASSGLSSSYNEQFF. This chain joins TRBV10-2 to TRBJ2-1; the D gene is unclear. CDR1 is given as WSHSY and CDR2 as SAAADI, both from the germline V gene. Trimming costs V 4 bases and J 0 bases, and their ends lie 10 bases apart. Counted from cysteine to phenylalanine, this CDR3 has 15 amino acids. Only the CDR3 DNA is retained, 45 bases long and in frame from the first base.